This T cell receptor (beta chain) was profiled in a study of cytomegalovirus exposure and HLA in healthy donors. About the research overall: Among about 200 million T cells, an earlier analysis found 95 million to 140 million unique TCR beta sequences. Study-wide findings and caveats: Prediction of most subjects' HLA-A and HLA-B alleles by TCR beta sequences was reportedly accurate. In vitro testing confirmed a few CMV-associated chains as specific for CMV antigens.

On this clone itself: Its matching antigen is unknown.

60 Vbeta and 13 Jbeta primers were used in PCR. Data came from immunoSEQ multiplex PCR; TCRdb stores just in-frame clones and leaves some out. Counted here are 150,000 to 200,000 clones, roughly 80% occurring once; the ten biggest clones make up under 0.4%. Germline lookup yields CDR1 ENHRY and CDR2 SYGVKD. Trimming removed 3 bases from V and 1 base from J; junction bases left unmatched: 3. The CDR3 covers 16 residues. The V gene is TRBV10-3, the J gene TRBJ2-7, with TRBD2 matching 13 bases. Sequenced input: PBMCs. This TCR came from a boy aged 2-9 years in good health and CMV-seronegative. Here the CDR3 reads CAISDSLAGGSYEQYF. CDR3 in DNA: TGTGCCATCAGTGACTCACTAGCGGGGGGGTCCTACGAGCAGTACTTC.